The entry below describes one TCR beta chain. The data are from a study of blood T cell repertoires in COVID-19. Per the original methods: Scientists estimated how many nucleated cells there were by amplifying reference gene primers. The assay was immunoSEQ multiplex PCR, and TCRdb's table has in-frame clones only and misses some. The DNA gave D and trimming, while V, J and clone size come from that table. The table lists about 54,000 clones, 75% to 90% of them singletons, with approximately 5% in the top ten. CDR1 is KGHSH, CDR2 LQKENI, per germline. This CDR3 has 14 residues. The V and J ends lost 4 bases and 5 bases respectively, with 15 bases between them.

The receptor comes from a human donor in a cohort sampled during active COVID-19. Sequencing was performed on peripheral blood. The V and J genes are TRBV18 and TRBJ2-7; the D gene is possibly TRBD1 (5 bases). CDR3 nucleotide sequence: TGTGCCAGCTCACGAGACGCAGGGTGGCACGAGCAGTACTTC. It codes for CASSRDAGWHEQYF.